The 18 T cell receptor beta chains below come from one sample, sequenced in a study of cytotoxic CD8 clonotypes in ibrutinib-treated CLL. Measured with immunoSEQ multiplex PCR; TCRdb has only the in-frame clones, and not every one. In the table there are some 80,000 clones, roughly 77% of which are singletons. The sequences come from PBMCs, collected after 12 months of ibrutinib treatment. Every receptor here comes from a human donor with chronic lymphocytic leukemia.

This clone was detected many times. This sequence joins TRBV5-4 and TRBJ2-7; TRBD2 agrees at 11 bases. CDR1 and CDR2 from the germline V gene are SGHNT and YYREEE (reference sequence). The CDR3 length is 18 residues. V was clipped by 0 bases and J by 4 bases; unmatched bases: 12. CDR3 sequence (DNA): TGTGCCAGCAGCTTGGGGGGCATAGCGGGAGGGCAAACTTACGAGCAGTACTTC. As protein: CASSLGGIAGGQTYEQYF.

This clone showed up just a few times. V gene TRBV23-1 combines with J gene TRBJ1-1; D not certain. TRBV23-1 is noted as an ORF with a role that remains uncertain. V lost 2 bases and J 4 bases, leaving 17 bases between the germline ends. The CDR3 covers 16 residues. CDR3 amino acids: CASSQTVKGESTEAFF. The CDR3 DNA follows: TGCGCCAGCAGTCAAACTGTTAAGGGTGAGAGCACTGAAGCTTTCTTT.

The chain carries TRBV30 and TRBJ2-7, with unresolved D. This CDR3 region has 11 residues. The ends were cut back, 2 bases at V and 4 bases at J, with 6 bases in the middle. The germline V gene has CDR1 GTSNPN and CDR2 SVGIG (reference sequence). The CDR3 region has the DNA TGTGCCTGGAGTCGGCTATACGAGCAGTACTTC. Its translation is CAWSRLYEQYF. The full variable domain, completed using reference TRBV30 and TRBJ2-7, is SQTIHQWPATLVQPVGSPLSLECTVEGTSNPNLYWYRQAAGRGLQLLFYSVGIGQISSEVPQNLSASRPQDRQFILSSKKLLLSDSGFYLCAWSRLYEQYFGPGTRLTVT.

The genes are TRBV19 and TRBJ1-1, with 7 bases lining up with TRBD1. The germline CDR1 and CDR2 sequences are LNHDA and SQIVND (reference sequence). J was trimmed by 10 bases and V by 6 bases; bases with no gene match: 5. This CDR3 spans 11 amino acids. CDR3: CASSVQGIAFF. The CDR3 coding sequence is TGTGCCAGTAGCGTACAGGGGATAGCTTTCTTT.

This clone was counted a few times. The J gene is TRBJ1-6, the V gene TRBV5-1; D uncertain. This CDR3 has 15 amino acids. Germline loops: CDR1 SGHRS, CDR2 YFSETQ. Trimming removed 4 bases at V and 8 bases at J, with 16 bases between. CDR3: CASSTAPGNDSPLHF. The CDR3 nucleotides are TGCGCCAGCAGCACGGCCCCGGGTAACGATTCACCCCTCCACTTT.

The rearrangement links TRBV7-9 to TRBJ2-5; D possibly corresponds to TRBD2 (5 bases). The CDR3 spans 13 residues. Trimming left V 7 bases short and J 1 base short, with 10 bases between. The V gene's germline CDR1 is SEHNR and CDR2 FQNEAQ (reference sequence). The CDR3 bases are TGTGCCAGCACCGAGGGAGTCCAAGAGACCCAGTACTTC. Protein: CASTEGVQETQYF.

This clone is medium-sized. V is TRBV7-3 and J is TRBJ2-3; D is tentatively TRBD1 or TRBD2 (5 bases each). CDR3 length equals 16 residues. The V end lost 2 bases, the J end lost 11 bases, and 23 bases lay between the germline ends. Germline V CDR1 and CDR2: SGHTA, FQGTGA. This chain's CDR3 is CASSLGSASTHGGQYF. In DNA form, the CDR3 reads TGTGCCAGCAGCTTAGGCTCGGCTAGCACCCATGGGGGGCAGTATTTT.

Concerning this clone itself: Other DNA sequences in the sample encode the same CDR3. The rearrangement uses TRBV7-2 and TRBJ1-1; no definite D call. Germline V CDR1 and CDR2: SGHTA, FQGNSA. This CDR3 has 14 amino acids. Trimming pared 5 bases from V and 0 bases from J, leaving 10 bases between. CDR3 protein: CASSPEPMNTEAFF. CDR3 coding DNA: TGTGCCAGCAGCCCAGAGCCCATGAACACTGAAGCTTTCTTT.

The rearrangement links TRBV5-1 to TRBJ2-3; 10 bases map to TRBD1. Germline values: CDR1 SGHRS, CDR2 YFSETQ. Losses at the gene ends were 4 bases for V and 2 bases for J; bases not matched to a gene: 4. This CDR3 is built from 15 residues. This CDR3 is CASSVGTGVTDTQYF. In nucleotides, the CDR3 is TGCGCCAGCAGCGTCGGGACAGGGGTCACAGATACGCAGTATTTT. Variable domain in full (rest from reference TRBV5-1 and TRBJ2-3): KAGVTQTPRYLIKTRGQQVTLSCSPISGHRSVSWYQQTPGQGLQFLFEYFSETQRNKGNFPGRFSGRQFSNSRSEMNVSTLELGDSALYLCASSVGTGVTDTQYFGPGTRLTVL.

V gene TRBV2 combines with J gene TRBJ2-5; D unresolved. The CDR3 is made up of 12 amino acids. Germline lookup yields CDR1 SNHLY and CDR2 FYNNEI. V shed 8 bases and J shed 2 bases, with 9 bases lying between them. The CDR3 region has the DNA TGTGCCAGCGGGGTCTCACAAGAGACCCAGTACTTC. Translating it yields CASGVSQETQYF.

J is TRBJ2-5 and V is TRBV28; 7 bases match TRBD1. Per germline, CDR1 MDHEN and CDR2 SYDVKM. The CDR3 is 12 amino acids. After removal of 10 bases from V and 2 bases from J, the junction contained 4 bases not matched to a gene. CDR3 sequence: CATGQTQETQYF. DNA of the CDR3: TGTGCCACGGGACAGACTCAAGAGACCCAGTACTTC.

V and J are TRBV5-6 and TRBJ1-1, with TRBD1 as a possible D gene (5 bases). Germline V gives CDR1 SGHDT, CDR2 YYEEEE. This CDR3 contains 13 residues. Trimming left V 4 bases short and J 6 bases short, with 13 bases between. CDR3 loop: CASSTRGWAEAFF. The DNA for the CDR3 is TGTGCCAGCAGCACCCGGGGGTGGGCTGAAGCTTTCTTT.

J is TRBJ1-2 and V is TRBV29-1; no definite D call. V was pared by 0 bases and J by 2 bases, with 7 bases between. The germline V gene encodes CDR1 SQVTM and CDR2 ANQGSEA. The CDR3 runs to 13 residues. This chain's CDR3 is CSVEEGTNYGYTF. DNA for the CDR3: TGCAGCGTTGAAGAGGGCACCAACTATGGCTACACCTTC.

This chain joins TRBV19 and TRBJ2-1; 11 bases fit TRBD2. Germline CDR1 and CDR2: LNHDA and SQIVND (reference sequence). The CDR3 runs 15 residues. V lost 8 bases to trimming and J lost 6 bases; unmatched junction nucleotides: 9. The CDR3 bases are TGTGCCAGTTCCCAACTAGCGGGAGTTGGCAATGAGCAGTTCTTC. Its translation is CASSQLAGVGNEQFF.

The V gene is TRBV27, the J gene TRBJ2-7; a possible D gene is TRBD1 (5 bases). Looked up from germline, CDR1 is MNHEY and CDR2 is SMNVEV (reference sequence). Deletions cut 5 bases from V and 5 bases from J, with 13 bases between. CDR3 size: 13 residues. The CDR3 reads CASSPSTENEQYF. The CDR3 DNA reads TGTGCCAGCAGTCCCTCGACAGAGAACGAGCAGTACTTC.

The chain couples TRBV9 to TRBJ2-3; 7 bases are shared with TRBD2. V shed 2 bases, J shed 0 bases, and the junction held 6 bases outside the gene matches. CDR1 and CDR2 from the germline V gene are SGDLS and YYNGEE. The CDR3 sequence is 16 residues long. CDR3: CASSVRGGSSTDTQYF. Written as DNA, the CDR3 is TGTGCCAGCAGCGTCCGAGGCGGGAGTAGCACAGATACGCAGTATTTT.

J is TRBJ2-5 and V is TRBV5-1; 8 bases align to TRBD1. With 0 bases clipped from V and 5 bases from J, the junction kept 9 bases outside the gene matches. CDR1 and CDR2 from the germline V gene are SGHRS and YFSETQ. The CDR3 is 16 amino acids. The CDR3 nucleotides are TGCGCCAGCAGCTTGGGCCAGGGGGCGAGGGTGGAGACCCAGTACTTC. Its protein is CASSLGQGARVETQYF.

The chain couples TRBV28 to TRBJ1-2; D gene uncertain. Germline-derived CDR1 and CDR2 are MDHEN and SYDVKM. This CDR3 region has 12 residues. Trimming took 5 bases from V and 8 from J, leaving 12 bases between them. CDR3 protein: CASSTNTGGYTF. CDR3 DNA sequence: TGTGCCAGCAGTACCAATACTGGGGGCTACACCTTC.